This entry features one T cell receptor beta chain sequence. What it recognizes is unknown. This sample is part of a study of neoadjuvant anti-PD-1 for oral cavity cancer. The study's findings and limits: Pretreatment Treg/Th17 ratio correlated inversely with post-treatment tumor clonality.

Sequenced by immunoSEQ multiplex PCR; TCRdb stores in-frame clones only, minus some. The data contain 15,000 or so clones, about 70% of them seen just once; the ten biggest clones take up 3%. Germline V gene data show CDR1 as SEHNR and CDR2 as FQNEAQ (reference sequence). The CDR3 totals 14 residues. The V gene lost 8 bases and the J gene lost 5 bases, with 18 bases spanning the gap. This specimen was PBMCs, taken before nivolumab (anti-PD-1) treatment. The receptor's source is a person between 40 and 79 years old with oral cavity squamous cell carcinoma. The rearrangement links TRBV7-9 to TRBJ1-2, with no clear D. The CDR3 loop is CASRETQAKYGYTF. CDR3 nucleotides: TGTGCCAGCCGCGAAACCCAGGCGAAATATGGCTACACCTTC.